Listed below are T cell receptor beta chains from one sample, sequenced in a study of OX40 agonist ivuxolimab in advanced cancers. Repertoires were generated with immunoSEQ multiplex PCR, while TCRdb's copy carries only in-frame clones and drops some. The sample consists of approximately 68,000 clones, about 88% of them appearing once. Material: CD4+ or CD8+ T cells sorted from blood, obtained in a trial of the OX40 agonist ivuxolimab. The receptors come from an adult with an advanced solid tumor such as melanoma, head and neck, liver or kidney cancer. CDR3s include the opening cysteine and the closing phenylalanine or tryptophan. A D gene is named only where the DNA matches it firmly. Only some rows state a clone size, as once, few, many or a class for expanded clones.

>TRBD1|NA|TRBV29-1|TRBJ1-1
CSASDRENTEAFF
TGCAGCGCCTCCGACAGGGAGAACACTGAAGCTTTCTTT
>NA|NA|TRBV10-1|TRBJ1-6
CASSELAGCSPLHF
TGCGCCAGCAGTGAGTTGGCAGGGTGCTCACCCCTCCACTTT
>TRBD1|once|TRBV7-3|TRBJ1-4
CASSNRVGGQLFF
TGTGCCAGCAGCAATAGGGTTGGGGGACAGTTGTTTTTT
>NA|NA|TRBV29-1|TRBJ2-5
CSVLVQIKETQYF
TGCAGCGTTCTGGTACAGATAAAAGAGACCCAGTACTTC
>NA|NA|TRBV30|TRBJ2-3
CAWSTGQSPSTDTQYF
TGTGCCTGGAGTACCGGACAGAGCCCTAGCACAGATACGCAGTATTTT
>TRBD2|once|TRBV5-1|TRBJ2-1
CASSFQGLAGDNEQFF
TGCGCCAGCAGCTTTCAGGGACTAGCGGGAGATAATGAGCAGTTCTTC
>NA|NA|TRBV7-9|TRBJ2-5
CASSLRQLNTFQQETQYF
TGTGCCAGCAGCTTAAGACAGCTAAATACCTTTCAGCAAGAGACCCAGTACTTC
>NA|NA|TRBV19|TRBJ1-5
CASSIDNLGPRPQHF
TGTGCCAGTAGTATAGACAACCTGGGCCCTAGGCCCCAGCATTTT
>TRBD1|NA|TRBV6-1|TRBJ1-5
CASRESTGGQPQHF
TGTGCCAGCAGGGAATCGACAGGGGGCCAGCCCCAGCATTTT
>NA|NA|TRBV7-9|TRBJ2-5
CASSLNLGLETQYF
TGTGCCAGCAGCTTAAATCTGGGGTTGGAGACCCAGTACTTC
>TRBD1|NA|TRBV6-5|TRBJ1-5
CASRYRGGSNQPQHF
TGTGCCAGCAGATACAGGGGCGGAAGCAATCAGCCCCAGCATTTT
>NA|once|TRBV29-1|TRBJ2-2
CSVEDRAAIDTGELFF
TGCAGCGTTGAAGATAGGGCCGCTATCGACACCGGGGAGCTGTTTTTT
>TRBD1|NA|TRBV30|TRBJ1-2
CACYDRDNYGYTF
TGTGCCTGCTATGACAGGGATAACTATGGCTACACCTTC
>TRBD2|NA|TRBV7-9|TRBJ2-5
CASSFGTSGRASRADTQYF
TGTGCCAGCAGCTTCGGGACTAGCGGGAGGGCTTCCCGGGCTGATACCCAGTACTTC
>TRBD1|NA|TRBV2|TRBJ1-1
CASSNRGGTEAFF
TGTGCCAGCAGTAACAGGGGTGGCACTGAAGCTTTCTTT
>NA|once|TRBV15|TRBJ2-3
CATSRDLGRGAPRTDTQYF
TGTGCCACCAGCAGAGATCTGGGCAGGGGCGCGCCACGCACAGATACGCAGTATTTT
>TRBD1|NA|TRBV6-1|TRBJ1-1
CASSKMTGLPEAFF
TGTGCCAGCAGTAAAATGACAGGGCTCCCTGAAGCTTTCTTT
>TRBD1|NA|TRBV7-9|TRBJ1-2
CASSSGTGGYGYTF
TGTGCCAGCAGCTCCGGGACAGGGGGCTATGGCTACACCTTC
>NA|NA|TRBV2|TRBJ2-7
CASSDLGREQYF
TGTGCCAGCAGTGATCTAGGTCGCGAGCAGTACTTC
>NA|NA|TRBV30|TRBJ1-1
CAWSTGGTAEAFF
TGTGCCTGGAGTACAGGAGGGACCGCTGAAGCTTTCTTT
>TRBD2|NA|TRBV4-1|TRBJ2-3
CASSQAASGRDTQYF
TGCGCCAGCAGCCAAGCGGCTAGCGGGAGGGATACGCAGTATTTT
>NA|NA|TRBV6-1|TRBJ2-7
CATRGTSSSYEQYF
TGTGCCACCCGGGGAACTTCAAGCTCCTACGAGCAGTACTTC
>TRBD1|NA|TRBV5-1|TRBJ2-1
CASSLGTGLYNEQFF
TGCGCCAGCAGCTTGGGGACAGGGCTTTACAATGAGCAGTTCTTC
>NA|NA|TRBV5-6|TRBJ1-3
CASSSLSGNTIYF
TGTGCCAGCAGCTCGCTCTCTGGAAACACCATATATTTT
>TRBD2|NA|TRBV5-6|TRBJ2-1
CASSRLARNEQFF
TGTGCCAGCAGTCGACTAGCGCGCAATGAGCAGTTCTTC
>NA|NA|TRBV30|TRBJ2-7
CAWRGLSYEQYF
TGTGCCTGGAGGGGCCTGTCCTACGAGCAGTACTTC
>NA|NA|TRBV9|TRBJ2-7
CASSVGSSEQYF
TGTGCCAGCAGCGTAGGGAGTTCCGAGCAGTACTTC
>NA|NA|TRBV2|TRBJ2-5
CASSRQETQYF
TGTGCCAGCAGTCGTCAAGAGACCCAGTACTTC
>NA|NA|TRBV7-9|TRBJ2-5
CASSFWVSGQETQYF
TGTGCCAGCAGCTTTTGGGTCTCTGGGCAGGAGACCCAGTACTTC
>NA|NA|TRBV28|TRBJ2-7
CASTWMDEQYF
TGTGCCAGCACCTGGATGGACGAGCAGTACTTC
>NA|NA|TRBV4-2|TRBJ1-6
CASSRDGRPDSPLHF
TGTGCCAGCAGCCGAGACGGGAGGCCGGATTCACCCCTCCACTTT
>NA|few|TRBV7-9|TRBJ1-2
CASSSDRTYGYTF
TGTGCCAGCAGCAGTGACAGGACCTATGGCTACACCTTC
>NA|NA|TRBV18|TRBJ1-1
CASSSGTGAFF
TGTGCCAGCTCCTCCGGGACTGGAGCTTTCTTT
>TRBD1|NA|TRBV6-5|TRBJ1-2
CASSLTGKDYGYTF
TGTGCCAGCAGTTTGACAGGGAAGGACTATGGCTACACCTTC
>TRBD1|NA|TRBV6-6|TRBJ2-3
CASRAHDRVPDTQYF
TGTGCCAGCAGAGCACATGACAGGGTCCCAGATACGCAGTATTTT
>TRBD2|NA|TRBV9|TRBJ2-6
CASSVGLAGTGANVLTF
TGTGCCAGCAGCGTAGGACTAGCGGGAACCGGGGCCAACGTCCTGACTTTC
>NA|NA|TRBV28|TRBJ1-5
CASSKEQPQHF
TGTGCCAGCAGTAAAGAGCAGCCCCAGCATTTT
>TRBD2|NA|TRBV7-8|TRBJ2-7
CASSLDSSGTFYEQYF
TGTGCCAGCAGCTTAGATTCTAGCGGGACCTTCTACGAGCAGTACTTC
>NA|NA|TRBV7-9|TRBJ1-6
CASSLGWGRSGNSPLHF
TGTGCCAGCAGCTTAGGCTGGGGCCGCTCGGGTAATTCACCCCTCCACTTT
>NA|NA|TRBV30|TRBJ1-2
CAWRTSWQYSGYTF
TGTGCCTGGAGAACTTCATGGCAATATTCCGGCTACACCTTC
>TRBD1|NA|TRBV9|TRBJ1-2
CASSSWTGGRNYGYTF
TGTGCCAGCAGCTCTTGGACAGGGGGAAGGAACTATGGCTACACCTTC
>TRBD1|NA|TRBV11-3|TRBJ2-7
CASSVGQGPYEQYF
TGTGCCAGCTCTGTTGGACAGGGACCCTACGAGCAGTACTTC
>TRBD1|NA|TRBV2|TRBJ1-2
CASRDAGQGEVGYGYTF
TGTGCCAGCCGGGATGCGGGACAGGGCGAGGTGGGATATGGCTACACCTTC
>TRBD1|NA|TRBV5-1|TRBJ2-2
CASSREGTGNTGELFF
TGCGCCAGCAGTCGAGAAGGGACAGGGAACACCGGGGAGCTGTTTTTT
>NA|NA|TRBV6-6|TRBJ2-7
CASSYDSLVYEQYF
TGTGCCAGCAGTTACGACAGCCTTGTATACGAGCAGTACTTC
>TRBD1|NA|TRBV9|TRBJ1-2
CASSAGQGAYGYTF
TGTGCCAGCAGCGCGGGACAGGGGGCCTATGGCTACACCTTC
>NA|NA|TRBV28|TRBJ1-4
CASSLGGGDEKLFF
TGTGCCAGCAGTTTAGGGGGCGGAGATGAAAAACTGTTTTTT
>TRBD2|NA|TRBV5-1|TRBJ2-1
CASSSPLRGGNEQFF
TGCGCCAGCAGCTCGCCTTTGCGGGGGGGCAATGAGCAGTTCTTC
>NA|NA|TRBV27|TRBJ2-5
CASSLSGEKTQYF
TGTGCCAGCAGTTTATCGGGTGAAAAGACCCAGTACTTC
>TRBD2|NA|TRBV5-1|TRBJ2-3
CASSFQSSGKRSTDTQYF
TGCGCCAGCAGCTTCCAATCTAGCGGGAAGCGAAGCACAGATACGCAGTATTTT
>TRBD1|NA|TRBV9|TRBJ1-1
CASSPTTGPLNTEAFF
TGTGCCAGCAGCCCGACGACAGGGCCCTTGAACACTGAAGCTTTCTTT
>NA|NA|TRBV27|TRBJ1-2
CASSLGPRGSYTF
TGTGCCAGCAGTTTAGGCCCGCGGGGGAGCTACACCTTC
>TRBD1|NA|TRBV6-5|TRBJ2-3
CASSYPTGGAGTQYF
TGTGCCAGCAGTTACCCGACAGGGGGCGCGGGTACGCAGTATTTT
>TRBD1|NA|TRBV28|TRBJ1-5
CASSPWTGGGNQPQHF
TGTGCCAGCAGTCCCTGGACAGGGGGCGGCAATCAGCCCCAGCATTTT
>TRBD1|NA|TRBV11-1|TRBJ2-7
CASSFFGTGKNEQYF
TGTGCCAGCAGCTTTTTCGGGACAGGGAAGAACGAGCAGTACTTC